The 21 T cell receptor beta chains below all came from one sample that was sequenced in a study of beta chain features in type 1 diabetes. Their target antigens are unknown. Sequencing targeted expressed TCRB transcripts, as all isolated RNA had been reverse transcribed. Sequenced by immunoSEQ multiplex PCR; TCRdb stores in-frame clones only, minus some. The top ten hold approximately 2% of the sample, which has tens of thousands of clones, over 60% seen once. Overall study findings and caveats: Type 1 diabetes patients had moderately but significantly shorter TCRB CDR3s in all four CD4+ subsets.

The sequenced sample consisted of Tregs from blood. All receptors come from a woman aged 18-30 years with type 1 diabetes.

V gene TRBV5-6 combines with J gene TRBJ2-3, with 9 bases fitting TRBD2. CDR3 length: 15 residues. The V gene end was trimmed by 2 bases and the J gene end by 4 bases; junction bases not matched to a gene: 5. Per germline, CDR1 SGHDT and CDR2 YYEEEE. The chain's CDR3 is CASSFIAGAPDTQYF. The CDR3 nucleotides read TGTGCCAGCAGCTTTATAGCGGGAGCCCCAGATACGCAGTATTTT. Variable domain in full (rest from reference TRBV5-6 and TRBJ2-3): DAGVTQSPTHLIKTRGQQVTLRCSPKSGHDTVSWYQQALGQGPQFIFQYYEEEERQRGNFPDRFSGHQFPNYSSELNVNALLLGDSALYLCASSFIAGAPDTQYFGPGTRLTVL.

V usage is TRBV6-5 and J usage is TRBJ1-5, with D perhaps TRBD1 (5 bases). The CDR3 spans 15 residues. Germline CDR1 is MNHEY and CDR2 is SVGAGI. Trimming removed 6 bases at V and 9 bases at J, with 21 bases between. CDR3 sequence: CASRAGGLGPGPQHF. DNA of the CDR3: TGTGCCAGCAGGGCCGGGGGTTTGGGGCCAGGGCCCCAGCATTTT.

This rearrangement joins TRBV5-4 to TRBJ2-1; 7 bases are a match to TRBD2. V lost 3 bases and J lost 1; bases outside the gene matches: 10. The CDR3 spans 17 residues. The germline V gene has CDR1 SGHNT and CDR2 YYREEE (reference sequence). CDR3 bases: TGTGCCAGCAGCTGGCTAATCGGGAGGACGTCCTACAATGAGCAGTTCTTC. Protein product: CASSWLIGRTSYNEQFF. The whole variable domain, remainder taken from reference TRBV5-4 and TRBJ2-1, is ETGVTQSPTHLIKTRGQQVTLRCSSQSGHNTVSWYQQALGQGPQFIFQYYREEENGRGNFPPRFSGLQFPNYSSELNVNALELDDSALYLCASSWLIGRTSYNEQFFGPGTRLTVL.

This rearrangement joins TRBV7-3 to TRBJ2-3; the match to TRBD1 covers 7 bases. Germline V gene lookup returns CDR1 SGHTA and CDR2 FQGTGA. The CDR3 has 15 residues. After removal of 8 bases from V and 2 bases from J, the junction contained 10 bases not matched to a gene. As DNA, the CDR3 is TGTGCCAGCGCCACTGACAGGGCCCACACAGATACGCAGTATTTT. The encoded protein is CASATDRAHTDTQYF. The variable domain in full, with the rest retrieved from reference TRBV7-3 and TRBJ2-3, is GAGVSQTPSNKVTEKGKYVELRCDPISGHTALYWYRQSLGQGPEFLIYFQGTGAADDSGLPNDRFFAVRPEGSVSTLKIQRTERGDSAVYLCASATDRAHTDTQYFGPGTRLTVL.

The chain carries TRBV7-2 and TRBJ2-3; 16 nucleotides agree with TRBD2. In germline, CDR1 is SGHTA, CDR2 FQGNSA. The V segment lost 5 bases and the J segment 10 bases; nucleotides outside the gene matches: 6. This CDR3 comprises 15 residues. This CDR3 reads CASSPAGTSGGAQYF. The CDR3 DNA is TGTGCCAGCAGCCCAGCCGGGACTAGCGGGGGGGCGCAGTATTTT.

This clone was picked up a small number of times. The gene calls are TRBV5-1 and TRBJ2-1, with D possibly matching TRBD2 (6 bases). CDR3 length: 15 residues. CDR1 is SGHRS, CDR2 YFSETQ, per germline. V lost 4 bases to trimming and J lost 2 bases, with 13 bases between them. The chain's CDR3 is CASSLGGATYNEQFF. CDR3 sequence (DNA): TGCGCCAGCAGCCTAGGCGGGGCCACCTACAATGAGCAGTTCTTC.

J is TRBJ2-7 and V is TRBV20-1; D gene ambiguous. Per the germline V gene, CDR1 is DFQATT and CDR2 is SNEGSKA (reference sequence). The CDR3 sequence is 11 residues long. V was pared by 6 bases and J by 6 bases, with 12 bases between. The CDR3 DNA follows: TGCAGTGCCTCTTCAGTTACCGAGCAGTACTTC. This encodes CSASSVTEQYF.

The genes are TRBV4-2 and TRBJ1-5, with 9 bases identical to TRBD1. The V segment lost 1 base and the J segment 4 bases; nucleotides outside the gene matches: 5. This CDR3 spans 16 amino acids. Germline CDR1 LGHNA, CDR2 YNFKEQ. CDR3 nucleotides: TGTGCCAGCAGCCAAGTCGGGACAGGGAGGAATCAGCCCCAGCATTTT. Translated: CASSQVGTGRNQPQHF.

V is TRBV27 and J is TRBJ1-2; 12 bases align to TRBD1. CDR1 is MNHEY and CDR2 is SMNVEV in the germline V gene (reference sequence). The V segment lost 5 bases and the J segment 7 bases; nucleotides outside the gene matches: 8. CDR3 length: 15 residues. CDR3 protein: CASSRGTGGVIGYTF. DNA of the CDR3: TGTGCCAGCAGTCGAGGGACAGGGGGCGTCATTGGCTACACCTTC.

This clone appeared once. The chain links TRBV7-6 to TRBJ2-2; a weak D match, TRBD1 (5 bases). V gave up 0 bases and J gave up 6 bases, with 14 bases separating them. Germline values: CDR1 SGHVS, CDR2 FNYEAQ. The CDR3 is 16 residues long. The CDR3 protein is CASSLATGYGAGELFF. The CDR3 DNA reads as TGTGCCAGCAGCTTAGCCACAGGCTATGGGGCCGGGGAGCTGTTTTTT.

This clone was observed a few times. The chain links TRBV10-3 to TRBJ1-6; 7 bases are a match to TRBD1. This CDR3 is built from 15 residues. The germline V gene encodes CDR1 ENHRY and CDR2 SYGVKD. V shed 0 bases and J 9 bases; nucleotides not matched to a gene: 5. The CDR3 spells CAISESGGAGSPLHF. DNA for the CDR3: TGTGCCATCAGTGAGTCAGGGGGCGCGGGTTCACCCCTCCACTTT.

This chain links TRBV20-1 with TRBJ2-1; D is ambiguous. Germline V gives CDR1 DFQATT, CDR2 SNEGSKA (reference sequence). V lost 5 bases and J 10 bases, leaving 12 bases between the germline ends. CDR3 length equals 11 residues. CDR3 in DNA: TGCAGTGCTTTGGAGATCTGGGAGCAGTTCTTC. It codes for CSALEIWEQFF.

The CDR3 reads CASSSLAGGRETQYF. For the CDR3, the DNA is TGCGCCAGCAGCTCACTAGCGGGGGGGCGGGAGACCCAGTACTTC. This rearrangement joins TRBV5-1 to TRBJ2-5, with TRBD2 matching over 13 bases. This CDR3 comprises 15 residues. V dropped 3 bases and J dropped 5; count of bases not matched to a gene: 4. Germline V gene sequence: CDR1 SGHRS, CDR2 YFSETQ.

The chain has TRBV9 and TRBJ2-3; D is ambiguous. Trimming left V 0 bases short and J 2 bases short, with 10 bases between. CDR3 size: 15 residues. Per germline, CDR1 SGDLS and CDR2 YYNGEE. CDR3 sequence (DNA): TGTGCCAGCAGCGTAGCGCCTAGATTCACAGATACGCAGTATTTT. It is translated as CASSVAPRFTDTQYF. The full variable domain, completed using reference TRBV9 and TRBJ2-3, is DSGVTQTPKHLITATGQRVTLRCSPRSGDLSVYWYQQSLDQGLQFLIQYYNGEERAKGNILERFSAQQFPDLHSELNLSSLELGDSALYFCASSVAPRFTDTQYFGPGTRLTVL.

This clone occurred once. One junction end disagrees with the germline gene, perhaps due to a read error. The chain recombines TRBV4-3 with TRBJ1-1; D may be TRBD1 (5 bases). Germline V gene lookup returns CDR1 LGHNA and CDR2 YSLEER. The CDR3 length is 17 residues. Here the CDR3 reads CASCQGISLGGDTEAFF. CDR3 DNA sequence: TGCGCCAGCTGCCAAGGTATAAGTTTAGGAGGGGACACTGAAGCTTTCTTT.

J is TRBJ2-5 and V is TRBV9; D unresolved. V lost 0 bases, J lost 4 bases, and 10 bases lay in between. CDR1 is SGDLS, CDR2 YYNGEE, per germline. CDR3 length equals 14 residues. CDR3 loop: CASSVAPSLETQYF. CDR3 in DNA: TGTGCCAGCAGCGTAGCCCCGAGCTTAGAGACCCAGTACTTC.

This clone has only a few counts. The genes are TRBV11-2 and TRBJ2-3; no clear D. The CDR3 runs to 12 residues. The germline CDR1 and CDR2 sequences are SGHAT and FQNNGV. Trimming cost V 5 bases and J 4 bases, with 7 bases left between them. CDR3 bases: TGTGCCAGCAGCCCCCAGGCAGATACGCAGTATTTT. As protein: CASSPQADTQYF.

The chain combines TRBV7-8 with TRBJ2-7; 7 positions agree with TRBD2. Germline V gene data show CDR1 as SGHVS and CDR2 as FQNEAQ. CDR3 length: 20 residues. The V and J ends lost 2 bases and 0 bases, in that order; junction bases with no gene match: 19. The CDR3 spells CASSLNSVVRLKRGSYEQYF. For the CDR3, the DNA is TGTGCCAGCAGCTTAAATAGTGTCGTCCGGCTTAAGCGGGGCTCCTACGAGCAGTACTTC.

The chain joins TRBV6-5 to TRBJ2-3; 9 nucleotides agree with TRBD2. J lost 8 bases, V lost 5 bases, and 8 bases had no gene match. From germline, CDR1 is MNHEY and CDR2 SVGAGI. This CDR3 spans 14 amino acids. CDR3 DNA sequence: TGTGCCAGCAGTATAGCGGGGGTTCTGCGTACGCAGTATTTT. Translating gives CASSIAGVLRTQYF.

V usage is TRBV4-3 and J usage is TRBJ2-1; 7 positions match TRBD2. V was clipped by 3 bases and J by 6 bases; unmatched bases: 14. Germline V lookup: CDR1 LGHNA, CDR2 YSLEER. The CDR3 runs 17 residues. The CDR3 nucleotides read TGCGCCAGCAGCCAGACCTTTGCGGCTAGCGGATTCAATGAGCAGTTCTTC. Translation: CASSQTFAASGFNEQFF.

The rearrangement links TRBV10-3 to TRBJ2-1; D unclear. CDR3 length equals 13 residues. Trimming pared 6 bases from V and 7 bases from J, leaving 13 bases between. Germline V gene sequence: CDR1 ENHRY, CDR2 SYGVKD. CDR3: CAISRPGGNEQFF. CDR3 coding DNA: TGTGCCATCAGCCGTCCAGGTGGGAATGAGCAGTTCTTC.